This T cell receptor beta chain originates from a study of shared clonotypes between healthy human individuals. Study details: Aged between 18 and 49, the donors were a couple of women and a few men.

Trimming cost V 7 bases and J 4 bases; bases outside gene matches: 6. The CDR3 contains 13 residues. Germline CDR1 and CDR2: SQVTM and ANQGSEA. Once extracted for a subset, genomic DNA was divided evenly among several immunoSEQ plates. TCRdb keeps only in-frame clones here, not all; method: immunoSEQ multiplex PCR. The sample shows approximately 2.3 million clones, over 90% of them seen only once. Input material: naive CD4+ T cells from PBMCs. Subset reported: CD45RA+ positively selected. The rearrangement joins TRBV29-1 to TRBJ1-2, with 10 bases fitting TRBD1. This clonotype was obtained from a man between 18 and 29 years old in good health. Some clones in this sample may be carry-over from other donors' samples. The CDR3 protein is CSAGTGDGYGYTF. The CDR3 DNA is TGCAGCGCCGGGACAGGGGATGGCTATGGCTACACCTTC.